These 28 T cell receptor beta chains share one sample of origin, sequenced in a study of long-term antiretroviral therapy in people with HIV. With survey level as its setting, the immunoSEQ assay was v3.0. Generated by immunoSEQ multiplex PCR, the TCRdb table keeps only in-frame clones and is missing some. Here the sample spans some 28,000 clones, 85% to 95% being singletons. The input for sequencing was unsorted PBMCs, taken 5.3 years after starting antiretroviral therapy. The receptors stem from a man aged 45-60 years with HIV.

V is TRBV5-6 and J is TRBJ2-7; 7 bases are a match to TRBD1. The J segment lost 4 bases and the V segment lost 2 bases, leaving 0 bases of the junction unmatched. The CDR3 runs 12 residues. Germline V gene data show CDR1 as SGHDT and CDR2 as YYEEEE. Here the CDR3 reads CASSLQGYEQYF. Written as DNA, the CDR3 is TGTGCCAGCAGCTTACAGGGGTACGAGCAGTACTTC.

This chain uses TRBV29-1 with TRBJ2-7; 8 bases line up with TRBD1. The CDR3 covers 14 residues. The V and J ends lost 6 bases and 3 bases, in that order; junction bases with no gene match: 10. Germline assignment: CDR1 SQVTM and CDR2 ANQGSEA. CDR3 DNA: TGCAGCGTCGCCAGGGGGCGAGGGAACTACGAGCAGTACTTC. Its protein is CSVARGRGNYEQYF.

This chain uses TRBV28 with TRBJ1-1; possibly TRBD1 for D (5 bases). The CDR3 runs 13 residues. V was pared by 5 bases and J by 6 bases, with 13 bases between. Germline CDR1 is MDHEN and CDR2 is SYDVKM. This CDR3 reads CASSPSGKAEAFF. The CDR3 DNA is TGTGCCAGCAGTCCGTCAGGGAAGGCTGAAGCTTTCTTT.

V and J are TRBV4-1 and TRBJ2-7; TRBD2 is a possible D gene (5 bases). In germline, CDR1 is MGHRA, CDR2 YSYEKL. The CDR3 is 14 residues long. V was clipped by 0 bases and J by 0 bases, with 6 bases between them. CDR3 in amino acids: CASSQEDFSYEQYF. The CDR3 region has the DNA TGCGCCAGCAGCCAAGAGGACTTCTCCTACGAGCAGTACTTC.

CDR3 sequence: CASSASSYEQYF. CDR3 DNA: TGTGCCAGTAGTGCGAGCTCCTACGAGCAGTACTTC. The genes are TRBV19 and TRBJ2-7, with unresolved D. The CDR3 totals 12 residues. Germline CDR1 reads LNHDA; CDR2 reads SQIVND (reference sequence). Between the trimmed V and J ends, which lost 5 bases and 0 bases, there was a span of 5 bases.

The chain employs TRBV19 and TRBJ1-1, with D maybe TRBD1 (5 bases). Germline CDR1 and CDR2: LNHDA and SQIVND (reference sequence). V lost 3 bases, J lost 3 bases, and 8 bases lay in between. There are 13 residues in the CDR3. As DNA, the CDR3 is TGTGCCAGTAGTATTTTGGGACACACTGAAGCTTTCTTT. This translates into CASSILGHTEAFF.

The chain carries TRBV6-5 and TRBJ2-7; possible D gene TRBD2, 5 bases. Trimming cost V 4 bases and J 7 bases, with 8 bases left between them. The CDR3 loop spans 11 amino acids. CDR1 is MNHEY and CDR2 is SVGAGI in the germline V gene. In DNA, the CDR3 is TGTGCCAGCAGTTCCCCGGGGGAGCAGTACTTC. Its protein is CASSSPGEQYF.

This clone was found once. The chain uses TRBV2 and TRBJ1-6, with D possibly matching TRBD1 (6 bases). The CDR3 consists of 13 residues. Germline assignment: CDR1 SNHLY and CDR2 FYNNEI. V shed 10 bases and J shed 6 bases, with 13 bases lying between them. The CDR3 bases are TGTGCCACCAACAGGGACGTTAATTCACCCCTCCACTTT. This codes for CATNRDVNSPLHF.

V and J are TRBV6-5 and TRBJ2-7; 7 bases are shared with TRBD1. The J segment lost 2 bases and the V segment lost 0 bases, leaving 1 base of the junction unmatched. The CDR3 is 14 amino acids. The germline V gene encodes CDR1 MNHEY and CDR2 SVGAGI. CDR3 region: CASSYSTGTYEQYF. Written as DNA, the CDR3 is TGTGCCAGCAGTTACTCGACAGGGACCTACGAGCAGTACTTC.

The chain combines TRBV27 with TRBJ2-7, with 10 bases identical to TRBD2. The CDR3 contains 14 residues. CDR1 and CDR2 from the germline V gene are MNHEY and SMNVEV (reference sequence). The V and J ends lost 7 bases and 3 bases, in that order; junction bases with no gene match: 6. The CDR3 here is CASTPLAGLYEQYF. The CDR3, as DNA: TGTGCCAGCACCCCACTAGCGGGGCTCTACGAGCAGTACTTC.

The chain is built from TRBV7-8 and TRBJ1-5, with 7 bases that match TRBD1. Germline V gene data show CDR1 as SGHVS and CDR2 as FQNEAQ. This CDR3 is 14 amino acids long. Trimming took 4 bases from V and 3 from J; bases not matched to a gene: 3. CDR3 nucleotide sequence: TGTGCCAGCAGCTCAGGGACAGTCAATCAGCCCCAGCATTTT. It yields the protein CASSSGTVNQPQHF.

The genes are TRBV28 and TRBJ1-2; TRBD1 matches 8 bases. The CDR3 is made up of 20 amino acids. The germline V gene encodes CDR1 MDHEN and CDR2 SYDVKM. V lost 9 bases, J lost 1 base, and 25 bases stayed unmatched. The CDR3 region is CARRTGSEGSKGGGNYGYTF. CDR3 sequence (DNA): TGTGCCAGAAGGACAGGGAGCGAGGGCTCGAAGGGGGGAGGTAACTATGGCTACACCTTC.

The chain has TRBV9 and TRBJ2-2, with TRBD1 as a possible D gene (6 bases). CDR1 is SGDLS and CDR2 is YYNGEE in the germline V gene. The CDR3 loop spans 14 amino acids. Deletions cut 6 bases from V and 6 bases from J, with 15 bases between. CDR3 in amino acids: CASTLRGNAGELFF. The CDR3 DNA follows: TGTGCCAGCACCCTGAGGGGGAATGCCGGGGAGCTGTTTTTT.

The rearrangement joins TRBV6-6 to TRBJ1-2; no clear D. Germline V gene sequence: CDR1 MNHNY, CDR2 SVGAGI (reference sequence). The CDR3 sequence is 13 residues long. Trimming pared 0 bases from V and 0 bases from J, leaving 2 bases between. This CDR3 reads CASSYSSNYGYTF. CDR3 in DNA: TGTGCCAGCAGTTACTCGTCTAACTATGGCTACACCTTC.

This clone was observed a handful of times. The CDR3 sequence: CASSVSGTTEAFF. CDR3 in DNA: TGTGCCAGCAGCGTGTCCGGGACTACTGAAGCTTTCTTT. The chain couples TRBV9 to TRBJ1-1; D perhaps matches TRBD1 (5 bases). The germline CDR1 and CDR2 sequences are SGDLS and YYNGEE. This CDR3 region has 13 residues. V was trimmed by 2 bases and J by 5 bases, leaving 10 bases between them.

A remark on this clone: Other DNA sequences in the same sample also yield this CDR3. V usage is TRBV11-2 and J usage is TRBJ2-7; 7 nucleotides line up with TRBD1. The CDR3 contains 14 residues. In germline, CDR1 is SGHAT, CDR2 FQNNGV. Trimming at V came to 3 bases and at J to 2 bases, leaving 4 bases not matched to a gene. The CDR3 coding sequence is TGTGCCAGCAGCTTGGGGCAGGGGGCCTACGAGCAGTACTTC. Encoded protein: CASSLGQGAYEQYF. The full variable domain, completed using reference TRBV11-2 and TRBJ2-7, is EAGVAQSPRYKIIEKRQSVAFWCNPISGHATLYWYQQILGQGPKLLIQFQNNGVVDDSQLPKDRFSAERLKGVDSTLKIQPAKLEDSAVYLCASSLGQGAYEQYFGPGTRLTVT.

The rearrangement joins TRBV30 to TRBJ1-2, with TRBD1 matching over 9 bases. This CDR3 contains 14 residues. The germline gives CDR1 GTSNPN, CDR2 SVGIG (reference sequence). V shed 0 bases and J 10 bases; nucleotides not matched to a gene: 9. The CDR3 sequence is CAWSVTGGGMVYTF. The CDR3 DNA follows: TGTGCCTGGAGTGTAACAGGGGGCGGTATGGTCTACACCTTC.

The V call is TRBV5-1, the J call TRBJ2-2; the D call may be TRBD1 or TRBD2 (6 bases each). CDR1 is SGHRS, CDR2 YFSETQ, per germline. The CDR3 is made up of 15 amino acids. V shed 3 bases and J shed 3 bases, with 12 bases lying between them. The CDR3 region has the DNA TGCGCCAGCAGCTCGGTGGGGGGCCACACCGGGGAGCTGTTTTTT. Protein product: CASSSVGGHTGELFF.

As DNA, the CDR3 is TGTGCCAGTAGCACGGGACAGTCGATTGCAACTAATGAAAAACTGTTTTTT. Its translation: CASSTGQSIATNEKLFF. This chain uses TRBV19 with TRBJ1-4; the match to TRBD1 covers 7 bases. Germline assignment: CDR1 LNHDA and CDR2 SQIVND (reference sequence). V lost 6 bases and J lost 0; bases outside the gene matches: 10. This CDR3 has 17 residues.

The chain combines TRBV18 with TRBJ1-1; D is possibly TRBD1 (5 bases). The CDR3 length is 12 residues. CDR1 is KGHSH, CDR2 LQKENI, per germline. V was pared by 3 bases and J by 9 bases, with 11 bases between. This CDR3 is CASSPDSNQAFF. DNA of the CDR3: TGTGCCAGCTCACCCGACAGTAACCAAGCTTTCTTT.

The rearrangement joins TRBV25-1 to TRBJ1-2, with a tentative D call TRBD1 (6 bases). This CDR3 comprises 13 residues. Trimming shortened V by 8 bases and J by 1 base, and 11 bases separated the two germline ends. Germline V CDR1 and CDR2: MGHDK, SYGVNS. In DNA form, the CDR3 reads TGTGCCAGCGCGACAGGTTATAACTATGGCTACACCTTC. Translation gives CASATGYNYGYTF.

This clone was found once. CDR3 nucleotide sequence: TGTGCCAGCAGTTTATGGGCAGGGAAAGAGACCCAGTACTTC. It translates to CASSLWAGKETQYF. V and J are TRBV27 and TRBJ2-5; a weak D match, TRBD1 (5 bases). The CDR3 is 14 amino acids. Germline V gives CDR1 MNHEY, CDR2 SMNVEV (reference sequence). Trimming took off 1 base at V and 3 bases at J, with 9 bases between the two ends.

The gene calls are TRBV13 and TRBJ1-6, with 7 positions matching TRBD1. Trimming at V came to 6 bases and at J to 2 bases, leaving 10 bases not matched to a gene. The CDR3 runs 17 residues. Germline assignment: CDR1 PRHDT and CDR2 FYEKMQ (reference sequence). The chain's CDR3 is CASRLRQGGTYNSPLHF. For the CDR3, the DNA is TGTGCCAGCAGACTAAGACAGGGAGGGACCTATAATTCACCCCTCCACTTT.

The chain carries TRBV20-1 and TRBJ1-1; tentatively, D is TRBD1 (6 bases). Looked up from germline, CDR1 is DFQATT and CDR2 is SNEGSKA (reference sequence). This CDR3 region has 11 residues. V lost 6 bases, J lost 6 bases, and 11 bases lay in between. CDR3 in amino acids: CSAAGGAEAFF. DNA for the CDR3: TGCAGTGCGGCCGGGGGCGCTGAAGCTTTCTTT.

V gene TRBV9 combines with J gene TRBJ2-1, with 8 bases matching TRBD2. The CDR3 contains 14 residues. Germline CDR1 SGDLS, CDR2 YYNGEE. The J segment lost 6 bases and the V segment lost 4 bases, leaving 6 bases of the junction unmatched. The CDR3, as DNA: TGTGCCAGCAGCATGGGACTAGACCCCAATGAGCAGTTCTTC. This sequence encodes CASSMGLDPNEQFF.

Written as DNA, the CDR3 is TGCAGCGGCCTTCGTGGGGCCACCTACGAGCAGTACTTC. It encodes CSGLRGATYEQYF. The chain combines TRBV29-1 with TRBJ2-7, with D maybe TRBD1 (5 bases). The CDR3 consists of 13 residues. The V and J ends lost 7 bases and 2 bases respectively, with 15 bases between them. Germline V CDR1 and CDR2: SQVTM, ANQGSEA.

This chain joins TRBV30 and TRBJ1-1; D perhaps matches TRBD1 (6 bases). The CDR3 has 15 amino acids. Germline V lookup: CDR1 GTSNPN, CDR2 SVGIG (reference sequence). V was shortened by 0 bases and J by 2 bases, with 13 bases between the two germline ends. Here the CDR3 reads CAWSVPTGGNTEAFF. The CDR3 nucleotides read TGTGCCTGGAGTGTCCCAACGGGGGGCAACACTGAAGCTTTCTTT.

This clone was seen once. V usage is TRBV5-1 and J usage is TRBJ2-7; D gene unclear. Looked up from germline, CDR1 is SGHRS and CDR2 is YFSETQ. The CDR3 loop spans 14 amino acids. Trimming removed 0 bases from V and 2 bases from J, with 9 bases in between. CDR3 sequence reads: CASSLATQPYEQYF. DNA of the CDR3: TGCGCCAGCAGCTTGGCCACACAGCCCTACGAGCAGTACTTC.